Below are 11 T cell receptor beta chains sequenced from a single sample in a study of cytotoxic CD8 clonotypes in ibrutinib-treated CLL (dated by TCRdb to the early 2020s). In light of the paper, this sample's time point label describes: 20 to 30 months on ibrutinib. The library was obtained by the immunoSEQ multiplex PCR assay. The immuneACCESS repertoire file appears here via TCRdb, limited to in-frame rearrangements. These files lack a portion of the clones; in checked studies, under half of the deficit traces to unresolved V genes, and the cause of the others is not known. The sample table records 190,000 or so clones; around 72% of these occur just once. The ten most abundant clones make up 13% of the sample. Here the sequenced sample was PBMCs, taken after 24 months of ibrutinib treatment. The receptors come from a human donor with chronic lymphocytic leukemia.

J is TRBJ2-7 and V is TRBV5-1, with 9 bases fitting TRBD2. This CDR3 is built from 15 residues. Germline assignment: CDR1 SGHRS and CDR2 YFSETQ. V was clipped by 0 bases and J by 1 base; unmatched bases: 2. The CDR3 protein is CASSLASGTSYEQYF. The CDR3 coding sequence is TGCGCCAGCAGCTTGGCTAGCGGGACTTCCTACGAGCAGTACTTC.

V usage is TRBV27 and J usage is TRBJ1-2; no reliable D call. V lost 3 bases to trimming and J lost 7 bases, with 18 bases between them. The CDR3 runs to 15 residues. CDR1 is MNHEY and CDR2 is SMNVEV in the germline V gene (reference sequence). The CDR3 region is CASSLIFSPDAGYTF. Written as DNA, the CDR3 is TGTGCCAGCAGTTTGATCTTTTCGCCGGACGCTGGCTACACCTTC.

The CDR3 nucleotides read TGCGCCAGCAGGCCCAAGGACAGGCGAGGTGGAAACACCATATATTTT. Protein sequence: CASRPKDRRGGNTIYF. The gene calls are TRBV4-1 and TRBJ1-3; the match to TRBD1 covers 7 bases. The CDR3 runs to 16 residues. The V segment lost 6 bases and the J segment 3 bases; nucleotides outside the gene matches: 11. Germline assignment: CDR1 MGHRA and CDR2 YSYEKL.

V usage is TRBV4-1 and J usage is TRBJ2-1; no firm D call. Germline assignment: CDR1 MGHRA and CDR2 YSYEKL. The V gene lost 5 bases and the J gene lost 3 bases, with 8 bases spanning the gap. This CDR3 is built from 13 residues. CDR3 in amino acids: CASSTTDYNEQFF. CDR3 bases: TGCGCCAGCAGCACCACGGACTACAATGAGCAGTTCTTC.

This chain links TRBV5-1 with TRBJ2-7; 8 bases are shared with TRBD1. CDR1 is SGHRS and CDR2 is YFSETQ in the germline V gene. V lost 0 bases and J lost 4; bases outside the gene matches: 12. This CDR3 contains 17 residues. CDR3 residues: CASSLAPGQVFKYEQYF. The CDR3 DNA follows: TGCGCCAGCAGCTTGGCCCCGGGACAGGTTTTCAAGTACGAGCAGTACTTC.

There are a few counts of this clone. J is TRBJ2-2 and V is TRBV9; no definite D call. Trimming stripped 0 bases from V and 4 bases from J, with 7 bases between. CDR1 and CDR2 (germline): SGDLS, YYNGEE. CDR3 length: 14 amino acids. This CDR3 is CASSVAERTGELFF. The CDR3 nucleotides are TGTGCCAGCAGCGTAGCCGAACGCACCGGGGAGCTGTTTTTT.

The chain is built from TRBV6-5 and TRBJ1-3; weak D call: TRBD1 (5 bases). V lost 0 bases, J lost 3 bases, and 12 bases lay in between. CDR1 and CDR2 from the germline V gene are MNHEY and SVGAGI. The CDR3 is 16 amino acids. The CDR3, as DNA: TGTGCCAGCAGTTACTCGGCAGGGTGGAATGGAAACACCATATATTTT. This sequence encodes CASSYSAGWNGNTIYF.

This clone was seen a handful of times. V is TRBV30 and J is TRBJ1-5; D is possibly TRBD1 (6 bases). V lost 3 bases, J lost 3 bases, and 9 bases lay in between. Germline V lookup: CDR1 GTSNPN, CDR2 SVGIG (reference sequence). The CDR3 covers 13 residues. The CDR3 bases are TGTGCCTGGAGACAGGGTCCCAATCAGCCCCAGCATTTT. The encoded protein is CAWRQGPNQPQHF.

This clone was seen only a few times. Other DNA sequences of this sample code for an identical CDR3. Here the CDR3 reads CATSRGTGSNQPQHF. The CDR3 coding sequence is TGTGCCACCAGCAGAGGGACAGGGAGCAATCAGCCCCAGCATTTT. The J gene is TRBJ1-5, the V gene TRBV15; TRBD1 aligns across 8 bases. V lost 1 base, J lost 1 base, and 0 bases stayed unmatched. The CDR3 is made up of 15 amino acids. Germline CDR1 LNHNV, CDR2 YYDKDF (reference sequence).

This clone was observed a handful of times. This chain uses TRBV5-1 with TRBJ2-2, with TRBD1 matching 10 bases. V was clipped by 1 base and J by 7 bases; unmatched bases: 7. Germline V lookup: CDR1 SGHRS, CDR2 YFSETQ. The CDR3 spans 16 residues. The CDR3 bases are TGCGCCAGCAGCTTGAGCGGGACAGGGGTGATCGGGGAGCTGTTTTTT. Protein product: CASSLSGTGVIGELFF.

The CDR3 loop reads CAGGDTQYF. The CDR3 DNA follows: TGTGCCGGCGGAGATACGCAGTATTTT. The rearrangement joins TRBV7-2 to TRBJ2-3; D uncertain. The CDR3 is 9 residues long. The ends were cut back, 11 bases at V and 5 bases at J, with 5 bases in the middle. Germline lookup yields CDR1 SGHTA and CDR2 FQGNSA.